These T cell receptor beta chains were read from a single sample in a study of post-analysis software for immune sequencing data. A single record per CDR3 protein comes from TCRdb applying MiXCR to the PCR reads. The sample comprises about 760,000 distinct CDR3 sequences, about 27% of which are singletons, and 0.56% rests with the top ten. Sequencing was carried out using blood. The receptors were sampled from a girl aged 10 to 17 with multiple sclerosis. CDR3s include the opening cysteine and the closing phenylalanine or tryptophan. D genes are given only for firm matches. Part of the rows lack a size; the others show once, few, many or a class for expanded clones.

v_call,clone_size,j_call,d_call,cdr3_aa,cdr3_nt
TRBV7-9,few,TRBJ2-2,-,CATLLGKAAGELFF,TGTGCCACCCTGCTCGGAAAAGCGGCCGGGGAGCTGTTTTTT
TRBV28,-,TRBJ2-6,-,CAIKGSSGANALTF,TGTGCCATCAAGGGGAGCTCTGGGGCCAACGCCCTGACTTTC
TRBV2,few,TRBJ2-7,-,CASPDSISPWEQYF,TGTGCCAGCCCGGACAGTATTTCTCCGTGGGAGCAGTACTTC
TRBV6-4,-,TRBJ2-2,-,CATQFRVDTGELFF,TGTGCCACTCAGTTCCGGGTTGACACCGGGGAGCTGTTTTTT
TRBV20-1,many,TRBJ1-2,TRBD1,CSASAGQGDYGYTF,TGCAGTGCTAGCGCGGGACAGGGTGACTATGGCTACACCTTC
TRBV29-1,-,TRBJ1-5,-,CSTSTQGIGNQPQHF,TGCAGCACCTCAACTCAGGGTATAGGCAATCAGCCCCAGCATTTT
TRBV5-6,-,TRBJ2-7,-,CASSPFLGSYEQYF,TGTGCCAGCAGCCCGTTCTTGGGGTCCTACGAGCAGTACTTC
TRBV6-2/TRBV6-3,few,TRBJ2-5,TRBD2,CASIDSGRETQYF,TGTGCCAGCATCGATAGCGGGAGAGAGACCCAGTACTTC
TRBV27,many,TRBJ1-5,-,CASSPQTGGNQPQHF,TGTGCCAGCAGTCCCCAGACGGGTGGCAATCAGCCCCAGCATTTT
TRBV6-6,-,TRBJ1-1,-,CASSPTIGQLNTEAFF,TGTGCCAGCAGTCCGACTATCGGACAGCTGAACACTGAAGCTTTCTTT
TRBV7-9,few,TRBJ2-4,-,CASSFSGAKNIQYF,TGTGCCAGCAGCTTCTCGGGGGCCAAAAACATTCAGTACTTC
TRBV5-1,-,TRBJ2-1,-,CASSPPGRERIHEQFF,TGCGCCAGCAGCCCCCCCGGTAGGGAACGAATCCATGAGCAGTTCTTC
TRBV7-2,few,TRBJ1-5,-,CASSLAGASSNQPQHF,TGTGCCAGCAGCTTGGCAGGGGCCTCTAGCAATCAGCCCCAGCATTTT
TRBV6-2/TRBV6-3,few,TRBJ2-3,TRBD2,CASSSRGRGGDTQYF,TGTGCCAGCAGTTCTCGCGGGAGAGGTGGAGATACGCAGTATTTT
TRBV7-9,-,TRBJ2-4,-,CASRPDEMNIQYF,TGTGCCAGCAGACCAGACGAAATGAACATTCAGTACTTC
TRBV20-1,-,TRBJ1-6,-,CSARRTDRSAYNSPLHF,TGCAGTGCTAGAAGAACTGACAGATCCGCGTATAATTCACCCCTCCACTTT
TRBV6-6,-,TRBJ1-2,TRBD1,CASSYGTENTLNYGYTF,TGTGCCAGCAGTTACGGGACAGAGAACACTCTTAACTATGGCTACACCTTC
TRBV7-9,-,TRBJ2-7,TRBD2,CASSSSGRIHEQYF,TGTGCCAGCAGCTCTAGCGGGAGAATCCACGAGCAGTACTTC
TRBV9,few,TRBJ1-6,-,CASSVQGQLNSYNSPLHF,TGTGCCAGCAGCGTTCAGGGACAACTCAACTCCTATAATTCACCCCTCCACTTT
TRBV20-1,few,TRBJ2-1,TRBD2,CNARDRFGLAGIRDEQFF,TGCAATGCTAGAGATCGTTTCGGACTAGCGGGGATTCGAGATGAGCAGTTCTTC
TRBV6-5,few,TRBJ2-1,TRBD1,CASSYPGGYNEQFF,TGTGCCAGCAGTTACCCAGGGGGCTACAATGAGCAGTTCTTC
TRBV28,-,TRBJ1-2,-,CASSLSGHFYGYTF,TGTGCCAGCAGCCTGTCGGGACATTTCTATGGCTACACCTTC
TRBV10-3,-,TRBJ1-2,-,CAISLGPDSYGYTF,TGTGCCATCAGTCTCGGACCCGATTCCTATGGCTACACCTTC
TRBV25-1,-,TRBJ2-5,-,CASSELLFTARNQETQYF,TGTGCCAGCAGTGAACTTCTCTTTACAGCCCGTAACCAAGAGACCCAGTACTTC
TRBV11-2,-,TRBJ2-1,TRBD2,CASSSGLISGGEQFF,TGTGCCAGCAGCTCGGGACTGATCAGCGGGGGAGAGCAGTTCTTC
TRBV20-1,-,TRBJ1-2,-,CSARDGGPVNYGYTF,TGCAGTGCTAGAGACGGGGGGCCCGTTAACTATGGCTACACCTTC
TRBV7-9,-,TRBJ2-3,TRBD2,CASTRPQREYSDTQYF,TGTGCCAGCACCCGTCCACAGCGGGAGTATTCAGATACGCAGTATTTT
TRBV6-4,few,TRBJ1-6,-,CASSVDRGNNSPLHF,TGTGCCAGCAGCGTCGACAGAGGAAATAATTCACCCCTCCACTTT
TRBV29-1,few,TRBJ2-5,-,CGVEDEKGMVETQYF,TGCGGCGTTGAAGATGAAAAGGGGATGGTTGAGACCCAGTACTTC
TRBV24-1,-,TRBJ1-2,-,CAASDVGGQGYDGYTF,TGTGCCGCCAGTGATGTTGGGGGCCAGGGATACGATGGCTACACCTTC
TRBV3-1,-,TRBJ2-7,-,CASSQSPVSYEQYF,TGTGCCAGCAGCCAATCGCCAGTCTCCTACGAGCAGTACTTC
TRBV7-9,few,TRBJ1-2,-,CASRSPDRYYGYTF,TGTGCCAGCAGATCTCCCGACCGCTACTATGGCTACACCTTC
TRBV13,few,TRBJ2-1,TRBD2,CASSFYVAGPNNEQFF,TGTGCCAGCAGCTTTTATGTAGCGGGTCCTAACAATGAGCAGTTCTTC